This paragraph covers one TCR beta chain sequence. These data belong to a study of cytomegalovirus exposure and HLA in healthy donors. V was cut by 1 base and J by 6 bases, with 12 bases left in between. This CDR3 spans 15 amino acids. Germline assignment: CDR1 LGHNA and CDR2 YNFKEQ. Both 60 Vbeta primers and 13 Jbeta primers went into the PCR. Original processing methods: Around 9.9 million shared chains were among the roughly 78 million unique TCR beta chains that a later analysis counted. Sequencing was performed with immunoSEQ multiplex PCR; in TCRdb, only in-frame clones are kept and a portion is missing. The V and J calls and clone size are taken from that table; D and trimming were inferred from the DNA. The sample lists roughly 120,000 clones; more than 60% were seen once.

The source material was PBMCs. The rearrangement uses TRBV4-2 and TRBJ2-2; D remains unclear. The sequence was obtained from a man in his thirties or forties in good health and CMV-seropositive. The CDR3 here is CASSQVTGLAGELFF. The CDR3 DNA reads TGTGCCAGCAGCCAAGTCACTGGTCTAGCCGGGGAGCTGTTTTTT.